Sequencing of this T cell receptor (beta chain) was carried out in a study of PD-1 blockade in classical Hodgkin lymphoma (dated by TCRdb to the early 2020s). For context, the study as a whole: Nivolumab dosing was 3 mg/kg intravenously every 2 weeks, continuing until either disease progression or unacceptable toxicity. The study used CyTOF and TCR beta sequencing to define a peripheral blood immune signature of response to PD-1 blockade in classical Hodgkin lymphoma.

This clone came up a few times. Its antigen has not been determined. No base-level quality is on record; no much larger clone is a single base apart. Per the publication, the time point label means: cycle 4 day 1 (C4D1), after five to seven weeks of nivolumab. Relapse after autologous stem cell transplantation had occurred in all trial patients, and cohorts A, B and C were distinguished by prior brentuximab vedotin exposure. The trial cohort was composed of about 53 patients with relapsed/refractory classical Hodgkin lymphoma, for whom complete response, partial response or progressive disease was recorded as best overall response. Single-agent nivolumab was administered to trial patients in the multi-cohort phase II CheckMate 205 trial. Best overall response was determined by an independent review committee according to the 2007 International Working Group response criteria. Trial PBMCs were obtained immediately prior to nivolumab initiation (C1D1) and on therapy at cycle 2 day 1 and cycle 4 day 1. After peripheral blood was drawn into 8 mL Vacutainer Cell Preparation Tubes, PBMCs were isolated by centrifugation and then cryopreserved.

What the authors observed across the whole study: Newly diagnosed patients were reported to have lower baseline TCR diversity than healthy donors, and relapsed/refractory patients were reported to have lower baseline TCR diversity still. The study was restricted to a single clinical trial cohort, and the causes of repertoire differences, possibly disease activity or prior therapy, were left undefined. Among trial patients, those achieving complete response had baseline diversity similar to that of newly diagnosed patients, while diversity was significantly lower in partial responders and progressors. A significant rise by C4D1 was seen in CD4+ but not CD8+ TCR diversity (p=0.0027 vs p=0.16), with the rise being most apparent in complete responders (p=0.02). Lower diversity was seen in patients whose nivolumab began less than 1 year after ASCT, and these patients were left out of later analyses so that immune reconstitution would not confound the results.

The Qiagen DNeasy kit was used to extract genomic DNA from unsorted PBMCs and from the negatively selected CD4+ and CD8+ fractions. TCR beta CDR3 regions were subjected to amplification by immunoSEQ multiplex PCR with primers that anneal to V and J segments. Amplification bias was minimized using a synthetic immune receptor repertoire, and residual bias was removed computationally after sequencing. The authors' analysis ran thus. Custom Python scripts were used to quantify repertoire diversity as the Shannon entropy index. Unsorted, CD4+ and CD8+ repertoires were analyzed separately, except for combined analyses in which CD4+ and CD8+ sequences were merged in silico. A clone counted as expanded when the clone's frequency after treatment rose at least 2-fold relative to C1D1, and clones undetected at baseline were given a pseudocount of 0.5. Clones with 0 or 1 copy at C1D1 were defined as singleton clones, while clones with 2 or more copies were defined as non-singleton clones. Clones expanded in unsorted samples were annotated as CD4+, CD8+ or unknown by matching protein sequences in sorted samples from the same patient. Wilcoxon tests on paired samples were used to test diversity changes from C1D1 to C4D1. Not all clones reach the TCRdb copy of this immuneACCESS table, which keeps in-frame sequences only. Checked studies attribute under half of the gap to unresolved V genes and leave the rest unexplained. V and J calls plus clone size are reproduced from that table; the DNA served to infer D and trimming. In this sample the table shows approximately 30,000 clones, about 72% of which occur a single time. The ten largest clonotypes hold approximately 3.6% of the sample.

This clonotype was sampled from a human donor with classical Hodgkin lymphoma. Sequenced material: peripheral blood mononuclear cells (PBMCs), taken before the fourth cycle of nivolumab.

DNA sequence: TGTGCCAGCAGTTCCCCTCCGGGACTAGCGGGAGGGCCAACCTACGAGCAGTACTTC. Its translation is CASSSPPGLAGGPTYEQYF. This receptor chain uses TRBV27 and TRBJ2-7, and 16 bases in between align with TRBD2. Inclusive of the bounding cysteine and phenylalanine, the CDR3 is 19 residues long. Of all the DNA, just the CDR3 is kept, 57 bases in frame from base 1. From a lookup of the germline V gene (reference sequence), CDR1 and CDR2 are MNHEY and SMNVEV. Germline trimming amounts to 4 bases on V and 2 bases on J, with 11 as the count of junction bases outside the gene matches.